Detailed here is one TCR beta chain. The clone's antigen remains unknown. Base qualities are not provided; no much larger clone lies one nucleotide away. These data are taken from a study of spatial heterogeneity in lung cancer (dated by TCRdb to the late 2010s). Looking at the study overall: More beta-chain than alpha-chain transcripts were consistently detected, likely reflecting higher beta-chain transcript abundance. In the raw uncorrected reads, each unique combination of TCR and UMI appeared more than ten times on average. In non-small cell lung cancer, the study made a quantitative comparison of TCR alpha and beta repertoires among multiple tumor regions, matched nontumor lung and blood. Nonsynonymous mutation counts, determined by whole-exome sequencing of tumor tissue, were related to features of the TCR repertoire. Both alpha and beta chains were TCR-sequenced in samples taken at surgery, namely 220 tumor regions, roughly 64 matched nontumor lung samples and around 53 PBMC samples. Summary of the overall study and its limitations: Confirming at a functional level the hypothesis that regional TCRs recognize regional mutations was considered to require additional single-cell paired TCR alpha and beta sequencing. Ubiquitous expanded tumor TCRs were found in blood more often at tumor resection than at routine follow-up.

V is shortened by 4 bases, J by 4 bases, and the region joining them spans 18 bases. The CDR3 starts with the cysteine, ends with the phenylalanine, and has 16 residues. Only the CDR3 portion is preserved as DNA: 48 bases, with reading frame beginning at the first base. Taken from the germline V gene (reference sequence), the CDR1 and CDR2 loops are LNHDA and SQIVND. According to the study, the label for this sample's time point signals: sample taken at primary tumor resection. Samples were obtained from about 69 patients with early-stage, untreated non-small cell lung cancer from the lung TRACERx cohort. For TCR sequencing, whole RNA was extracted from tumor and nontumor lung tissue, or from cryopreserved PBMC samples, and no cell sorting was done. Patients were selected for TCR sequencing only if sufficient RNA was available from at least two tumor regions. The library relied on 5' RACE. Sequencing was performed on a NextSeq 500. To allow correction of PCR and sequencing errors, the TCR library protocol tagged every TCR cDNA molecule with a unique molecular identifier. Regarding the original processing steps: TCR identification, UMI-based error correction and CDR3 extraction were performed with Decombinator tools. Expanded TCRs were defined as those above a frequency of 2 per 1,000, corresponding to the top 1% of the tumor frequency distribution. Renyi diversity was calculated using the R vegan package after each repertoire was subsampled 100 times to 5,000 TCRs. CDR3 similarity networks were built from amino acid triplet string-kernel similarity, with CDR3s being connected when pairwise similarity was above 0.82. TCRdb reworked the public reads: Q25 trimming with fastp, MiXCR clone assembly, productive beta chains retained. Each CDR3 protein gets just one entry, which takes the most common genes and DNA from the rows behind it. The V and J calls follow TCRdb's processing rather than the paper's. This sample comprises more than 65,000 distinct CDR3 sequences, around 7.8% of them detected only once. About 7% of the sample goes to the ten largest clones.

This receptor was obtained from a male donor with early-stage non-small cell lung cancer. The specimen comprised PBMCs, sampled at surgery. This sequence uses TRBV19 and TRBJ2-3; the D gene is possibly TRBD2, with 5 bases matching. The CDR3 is CASSTPSGLYPDTQYF. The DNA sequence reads TGTGCCAGTAGTACCCCGTCCGGACTTTATCCAGATACGCAGTATTTT.